This TCR beta chain was captured by sequencing in a study of blood T cell repertoires in COVID-19. At the level of the study: The origin of the acute and convalescent COVID-19 samples was the United States, Italy and Spain. The cDNA or gDNA used as material had been derived from T cells, B-cell-depleted T cells, or PBMCs.

Authors' data handling: Researchers report that nucleated cell counts were estimated from reference gene primer amplification. Sequencing used immunoSEQ multiplex PCR; TCRdb keeps in-frame clones, though not all of them. Clone size and the V and J calls come from that table; the DNA yielded D and trimming. The top ten hold under 13% of the sample, which has 97,000 or so clones, 82% seen once. Comment on this clone: Other DNA sequences in the sample encode the same CDR3.

V lost 0 bases, J lost 5 bases, and 11 bases lay in between. The CDR3 has 15 amino acids. Germline V CDR1 and CDR2: KGHSY, FQNENV. Input material: peripheral blood. This sequence joins TRBV16 and TRBJ1-5; D not certain. The receptor was isolated from a man between 65 and 80 years old with active or convalescent COVID-19. The CDR3 loop reads CASSQSSGRDQPQHF. DNA of the CDR3: TGTGCCAGCAGCCAATCGAGTGGGAGAGATCAGCCCCAGCATTTT.